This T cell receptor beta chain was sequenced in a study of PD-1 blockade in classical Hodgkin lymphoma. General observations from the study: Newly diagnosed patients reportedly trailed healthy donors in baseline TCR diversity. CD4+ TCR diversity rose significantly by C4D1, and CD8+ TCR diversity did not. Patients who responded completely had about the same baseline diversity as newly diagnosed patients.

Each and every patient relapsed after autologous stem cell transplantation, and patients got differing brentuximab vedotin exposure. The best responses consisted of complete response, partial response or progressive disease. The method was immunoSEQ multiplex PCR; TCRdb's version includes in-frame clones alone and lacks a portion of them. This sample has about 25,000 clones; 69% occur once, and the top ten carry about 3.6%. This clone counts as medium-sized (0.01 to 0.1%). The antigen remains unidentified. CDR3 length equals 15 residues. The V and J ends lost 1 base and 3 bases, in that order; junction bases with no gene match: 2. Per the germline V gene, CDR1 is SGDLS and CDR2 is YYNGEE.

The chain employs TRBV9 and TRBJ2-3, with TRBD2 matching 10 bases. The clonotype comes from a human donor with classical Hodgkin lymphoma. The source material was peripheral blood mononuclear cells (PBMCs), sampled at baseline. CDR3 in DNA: TGTGCCAGCAGCGTATCTAGCGGGGGAACAGATACGCAGTATTTT. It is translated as CASSVSSGGTDTQYF.